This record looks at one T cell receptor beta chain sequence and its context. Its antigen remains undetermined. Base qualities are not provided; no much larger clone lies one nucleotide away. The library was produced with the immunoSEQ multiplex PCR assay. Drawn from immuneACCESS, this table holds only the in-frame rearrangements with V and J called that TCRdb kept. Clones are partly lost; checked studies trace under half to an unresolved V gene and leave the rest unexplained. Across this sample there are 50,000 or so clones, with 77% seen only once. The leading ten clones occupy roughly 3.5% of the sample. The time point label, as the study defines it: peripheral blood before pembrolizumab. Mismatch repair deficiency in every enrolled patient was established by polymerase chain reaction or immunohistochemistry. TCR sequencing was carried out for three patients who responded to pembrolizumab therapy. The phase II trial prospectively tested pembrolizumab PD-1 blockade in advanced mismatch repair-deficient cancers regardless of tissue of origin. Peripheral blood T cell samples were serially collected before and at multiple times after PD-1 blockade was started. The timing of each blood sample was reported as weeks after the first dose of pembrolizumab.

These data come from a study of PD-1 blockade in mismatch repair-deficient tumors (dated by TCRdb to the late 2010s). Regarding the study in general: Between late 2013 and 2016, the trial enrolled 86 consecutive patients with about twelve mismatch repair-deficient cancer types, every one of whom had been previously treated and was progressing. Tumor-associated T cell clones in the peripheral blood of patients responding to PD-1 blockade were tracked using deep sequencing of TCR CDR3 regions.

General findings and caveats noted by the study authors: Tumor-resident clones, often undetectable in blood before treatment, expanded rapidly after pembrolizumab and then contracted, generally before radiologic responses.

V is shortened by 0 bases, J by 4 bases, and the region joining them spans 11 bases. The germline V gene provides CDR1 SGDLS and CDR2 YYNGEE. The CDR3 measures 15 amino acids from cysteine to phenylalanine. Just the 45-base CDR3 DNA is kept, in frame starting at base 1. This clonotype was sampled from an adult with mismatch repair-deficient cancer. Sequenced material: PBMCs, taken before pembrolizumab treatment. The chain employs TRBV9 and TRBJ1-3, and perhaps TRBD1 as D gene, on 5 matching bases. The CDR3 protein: CASSVGGVTGNTIYF. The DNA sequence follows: TGTGCCAGCAGCGTAGGGGGGGTTACAGGAAACACCATATATTTT.